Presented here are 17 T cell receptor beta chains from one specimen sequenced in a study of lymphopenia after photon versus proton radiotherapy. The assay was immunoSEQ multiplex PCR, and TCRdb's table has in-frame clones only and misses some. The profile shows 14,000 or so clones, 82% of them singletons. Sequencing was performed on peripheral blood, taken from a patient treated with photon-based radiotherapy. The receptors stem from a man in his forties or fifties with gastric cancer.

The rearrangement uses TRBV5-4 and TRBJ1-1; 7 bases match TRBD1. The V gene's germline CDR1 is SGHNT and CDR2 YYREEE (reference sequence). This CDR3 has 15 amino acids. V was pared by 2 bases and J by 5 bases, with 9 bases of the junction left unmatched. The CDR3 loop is CASSFTWDSKTEAFF. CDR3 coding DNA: TGTGCCAGCAGCTTCACATGGGACAGTAAGACTGAAGCTTTCTTT.

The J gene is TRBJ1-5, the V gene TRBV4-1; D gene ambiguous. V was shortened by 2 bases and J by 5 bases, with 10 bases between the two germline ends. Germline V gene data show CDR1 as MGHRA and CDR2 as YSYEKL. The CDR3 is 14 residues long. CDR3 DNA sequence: TGCGCCAGCAGCCAAACCACAATGGATCAGCCCCAGCATTTT. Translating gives CASSQTTMDQPQHF.

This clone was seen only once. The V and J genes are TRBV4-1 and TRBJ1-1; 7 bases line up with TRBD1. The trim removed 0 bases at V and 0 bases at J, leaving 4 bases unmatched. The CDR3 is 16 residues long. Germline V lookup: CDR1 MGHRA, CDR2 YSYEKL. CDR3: CASSQENGQVNTEAFF. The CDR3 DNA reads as TGCGCCAGCAGCCAAGAGAACGGACAGGTGAACACTGAAGCTTTCTTT.

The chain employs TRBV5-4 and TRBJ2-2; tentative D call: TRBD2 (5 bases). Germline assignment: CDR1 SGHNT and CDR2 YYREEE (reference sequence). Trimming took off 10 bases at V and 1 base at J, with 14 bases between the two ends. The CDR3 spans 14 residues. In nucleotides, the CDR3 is TGTGCCCTCTCGCAAGGGAGGAACACCGGGGAGCTGTTTTTT. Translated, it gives CALSQGRNTGELFF.

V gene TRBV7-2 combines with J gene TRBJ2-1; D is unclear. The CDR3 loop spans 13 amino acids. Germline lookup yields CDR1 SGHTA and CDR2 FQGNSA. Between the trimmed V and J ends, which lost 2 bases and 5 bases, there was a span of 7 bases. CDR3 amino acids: CASSLPVHNEQFF. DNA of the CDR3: TGTGCCAGCAGCTTACCGGTCCACAATGAGCAGTTCTTC.

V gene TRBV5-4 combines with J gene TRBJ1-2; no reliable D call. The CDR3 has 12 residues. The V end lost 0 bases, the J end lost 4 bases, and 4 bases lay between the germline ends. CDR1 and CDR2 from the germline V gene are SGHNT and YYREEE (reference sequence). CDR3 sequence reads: CASSLVIYGYTF. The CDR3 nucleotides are TGTGCCAGCAGCTTGGTCATCTATGGCTACACCTTC.

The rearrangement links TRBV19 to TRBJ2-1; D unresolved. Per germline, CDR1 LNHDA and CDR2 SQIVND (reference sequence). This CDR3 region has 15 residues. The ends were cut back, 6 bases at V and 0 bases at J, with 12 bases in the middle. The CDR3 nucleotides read TGTGCCAGTAGCCCTAGACATAGCTCCTACAATGAGCAGTTCTTC. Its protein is CASSPRHSSYNEQFF.

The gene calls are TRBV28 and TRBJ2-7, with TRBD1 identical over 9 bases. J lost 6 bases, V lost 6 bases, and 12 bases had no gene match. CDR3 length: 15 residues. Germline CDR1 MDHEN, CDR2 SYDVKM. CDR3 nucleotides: TGTGCCAGCAGCCCCCCCGGGACAGGGCCCTTCGAGCAGTACTTC. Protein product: CASSPPGTGPFEQYF. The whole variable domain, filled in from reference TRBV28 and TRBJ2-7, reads DVKVTQSSRYLVKRTGEKVFLECVQDMDHENMFWYRQDPGLGLRLIYFSYDVKMKEKGDIPEGYSVSREKKERFSLILESASTNQTSMYLCASSPPGTGPFEQYFGPGTRLTVT.

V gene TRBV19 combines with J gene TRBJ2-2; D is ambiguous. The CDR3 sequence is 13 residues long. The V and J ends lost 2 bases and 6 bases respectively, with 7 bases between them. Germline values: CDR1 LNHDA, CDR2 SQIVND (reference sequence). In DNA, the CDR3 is TGTGCCAGTAGTATATTGGTGTCCGGGGAGCTGTTTTTT. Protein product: CASSILVSGELFF.

CDR3 sequence reads: CAWRQGRDDTQYF. In nucleotides, the CDR3 is TGTGCCTGGAGACAGGGGAGGGATGATACGCAGTATTTT. The J gene is TRBJ2-3, the V gene TRBV30; D is tentatively TRBD1 or TRBD2 (7 bases each). V was shortened by 3 bases and J by 6 bases, with 13 bases between the two germline ends. The length of the CDR3 is 13 residues. The germline CDR1 and CDR2 sequences are GTSNPN and SVGIG (reference sequence).

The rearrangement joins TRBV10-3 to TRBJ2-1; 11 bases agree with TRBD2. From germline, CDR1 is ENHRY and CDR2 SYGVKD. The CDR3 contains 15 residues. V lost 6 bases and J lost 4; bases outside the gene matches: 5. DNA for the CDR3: TGTGCCATCAGCATGGGACTAGCGGTTTACAATGAGCAGTTCTTC. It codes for CAISMGLAVYNEQFF.

The CDR3 bases are TGTGCCAGCAGCTCATCCCGGACAGGGGGGCTAGATACGCAGTATTTT. This sequence encodes CASSSSRTGGLDTQYF. This chain links TRBV7-9 with TRBJ2-3; 10 bases map to TRBD1. The CDR3 is made up of 16 amino acids. Unmatched junction bases numbered 9, after V lost 4 bases and J lost 5 bases. Germline CDR1 SEHNR, CDR2 FQNEAQ (reference sequence). Supplemented by reference TRBV7-9 and TRBJ2-3, the full variable domain reads DTGVSQNPRHKITKRGQNVTFRCDPISEHNRLYWYRQTLGQGPEFLTYFQNEAQLEKSRLLSDRFSAERPKGSFSTLEIQRTEQGDSAMYLCASSSSRTGGLDTQYFGPGTRLTVL.

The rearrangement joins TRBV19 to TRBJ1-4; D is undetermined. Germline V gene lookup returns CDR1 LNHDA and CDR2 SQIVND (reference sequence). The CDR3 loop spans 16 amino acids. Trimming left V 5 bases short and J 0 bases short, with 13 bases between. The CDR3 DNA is TGTGCCAGTAGTCCCTGGCGGGATGCAACTAATGAAAAACTGTTTTTT. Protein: CASSPWRDATNEKLFF.

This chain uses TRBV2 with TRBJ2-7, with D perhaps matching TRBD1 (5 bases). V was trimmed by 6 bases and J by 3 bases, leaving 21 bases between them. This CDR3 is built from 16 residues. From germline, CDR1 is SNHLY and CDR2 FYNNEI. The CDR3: CASREYSRVNRYEQYF. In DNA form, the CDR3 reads TGTGCCAGCAGGGAATACAGCAGGGTAAATCGCTACGAGCAGTACTTC.

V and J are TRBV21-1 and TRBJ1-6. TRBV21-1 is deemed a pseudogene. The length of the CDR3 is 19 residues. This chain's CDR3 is CASSKSPRFGGRMNSPLHF. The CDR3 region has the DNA TGTGCCAGCAGCAAAAGCCCGAGGTTCGGGGGGCGTATGAATTCACCCCTCCACTTT.

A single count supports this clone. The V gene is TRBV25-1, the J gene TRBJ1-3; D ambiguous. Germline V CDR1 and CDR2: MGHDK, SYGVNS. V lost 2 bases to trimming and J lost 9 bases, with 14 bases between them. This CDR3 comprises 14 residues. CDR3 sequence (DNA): TGTGCCAGCAGTGAACCGGCAGTTCCGGGCACCATATATTTT. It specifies CASSEPAVPGTIYF.

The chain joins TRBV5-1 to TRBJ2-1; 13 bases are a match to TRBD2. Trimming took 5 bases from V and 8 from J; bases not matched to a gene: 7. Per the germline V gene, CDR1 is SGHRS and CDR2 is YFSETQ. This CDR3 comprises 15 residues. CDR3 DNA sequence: TGCGCCAGCAGAAAGGGGACTAGCGGGGCATATGAGCAGTTCTTC. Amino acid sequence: CASRKGTSGAYEQFF.